This paragraph reports one T cell receptor beta chain. Its matching antigen is unknown. This entry is derived from a study of T cell responses to AZD1222 COVID-19 vaccine. Germline V gene lookup returns CDR1 SGHVS and CDR2 FNYEAQ. V lost 0 bases and J lost 6; bases outside the gene matches: 8. This CDR3 comprises 17 residues. Points from the study as a whole: With dominance at 160-218 and 743-854, vaccine-associated CD4 TCRs spanned spike.

Sequenced by immunoSEQ multiplex PCR; TCRdb stores in-frame clones only, minus some. The profile shows under 110,000 clones, around 87% of them singletons. Sequenced here: peripheral blood, sampled 28 days after the second AZD1222 dose. The clonotype originates from an adult who received the AZD1222 COVID-19 vaccine. V and J are TRBV7-6 and TRBJ2-5; 12 bases fit TRBD1. CDR3 DNA sequence: TGTGCCAGCAGCTTAGCGCTCGGGGACAGGGGGCTGCAGACCCAGTACTTC. The encoded protein is CASSLALGDRGLQTQYF.